This TCR beta chain was profiled in a study of cytomegalovirus exposure and HLA in healthy donors. The PCR employed 60 Vbeta primers together with 13 Jbeta primers. The method was immunoSEQ multiplex PCR; TCRdb's version includes in-frame clones alone and lacks a portion of them. The sample has under 150,000 clones, approximately 80% seen once. J gave up 5 bases and V 2 bases, and 19 bases lay outside the gene matches. This CDR3 is built from 19 residues. Germline CDR1 is SGHRS and CDR2 is YFSETQ. This sequence was found in a woman aged 25 to 45 in good health and CMV-seropositive. The chain employs TRBV5-1 and TRBJ1-5; 7 positions match TRBD1. The sequencing input was PBMCs. The CDR3 loop reads CASSFGDRLNQGTDQPQHF. The CDR3 region has the DNA TGCGCCAGCAGCTTCGGGGACAGACTAAATCAGGGTACGGATCAGCCCCAGCATTTT.